What follows are 5 T cell receptor beta chains derived from one specimen sequenced in a study of T cell repertoires in cytomegalovirus infection. MiXCR, applied by TCRdb to the reads, yields one record per CDR3 protein. The profile shows approximately 600,000 distinct CDR3 sequences, around two fifths of them singletons. Their antigens are not known. The sequencing used cultured PBMCs, collected from culture after CMV antigen stimulation. These receptor sequences come from a human donor in good health (CMV status not recorded). Some clones in this sample may be carry-over from other donors' samples.

This clonotype was seen ten or more times. The chain employs TRBV7-9 and TRBJ1-1; no clear D gene. CDR1 and CDR2 from the germline V gene are SEHNR and FQNEAQ (reference sequence). Trimming took off 5 bases at V and 1 base at J, with 14 bases between the two ends. This CDR3 is built from 15 residues. The CDR3 nucleotides read TGTGCCAGCAGCCCAGAGGGCGCGGGGAACACTGAAGCTTTCTTT. It encodes CASSPEGAGNTEAFF.

This clonotype has only a few counts. The V call is TRBV6-6, the J call TRBJ2-7, with unresolved D. The V gene's germline CDR1 is MNHNY and CDR2 SVGAGI (reference sequence). V lost 6 bases, J lost 3 bases, and 18 bases lay in between. CDR3 length equals 15 residues. The CDR3 protein is CASSLLVRSGYEQYF. In nucleotides, the CDR3 is TGTGCCAGCAGCCTCCTGGTCAGGTCTGGCTACGAGCAGTACTTC.

This clonotype has only a few counts. The chain employs TRBV7-9 and TRBJ2-7, with no clear D. Trimming took off 6 bases at V and 5 bases at J, with 8 bases between the two ends. CDR3 length equals 11 residues. Germline loops: CDR1 SEHNR, CDR2 FQNEAQ (reference sequence). The CDR3 sequence is CASSRTHEQYF. Here the CDR3 DNA reads TGTGCCAGCAGTCGAACCCACGAGCAGTACTTC. Full variable domain (missing parts from reference TRBV7-9 and TRBJ2-7): DTGVSQNPRHKITKRGQNVTFRCDPISEHNRLYWYRQTLGQGPEFLTYFQNEAQLEKSRLLSDRFSAERPKGSFSTLEIQRTEQGDSAMYLCASSRTHEQYFGPGTRLTVT.

The gene calls are TRBV19 and TRBJ1-5; D not certain. Per germline, CDR1 LNHDA and CDR2 SQIVND (reference sequence). V was trimmed by 3 bases and J by 5 bases, leaving 5 bases between them. The CDR3 loop spans 12 amino acids. The CDR3 sequence: CASSIRDQPQHF. The CDR3 DNA reads TGTGCCAGTAGTATTAGGGATCAGCCCCAGCATTTT.

In its sample, this clonotype was seen a few times. This sequence joins TRBV24-1 and TRBJ2-2, with 7 bases aligning to TRBD1. The CDR3 sequence is 14 residues long. Per germline, CDR1 KGHDR and CDR2 SFDVKD. J was trimmed by 6 bases and V by 4 bases; bases with no gene match: 4. The CDR3 reads CATSDPDRAGELFF. As DNA, the CDR3 is TGTGCCACCAGTGACCCTGACAGGGCCGGGGAGCTGTTTTTT.